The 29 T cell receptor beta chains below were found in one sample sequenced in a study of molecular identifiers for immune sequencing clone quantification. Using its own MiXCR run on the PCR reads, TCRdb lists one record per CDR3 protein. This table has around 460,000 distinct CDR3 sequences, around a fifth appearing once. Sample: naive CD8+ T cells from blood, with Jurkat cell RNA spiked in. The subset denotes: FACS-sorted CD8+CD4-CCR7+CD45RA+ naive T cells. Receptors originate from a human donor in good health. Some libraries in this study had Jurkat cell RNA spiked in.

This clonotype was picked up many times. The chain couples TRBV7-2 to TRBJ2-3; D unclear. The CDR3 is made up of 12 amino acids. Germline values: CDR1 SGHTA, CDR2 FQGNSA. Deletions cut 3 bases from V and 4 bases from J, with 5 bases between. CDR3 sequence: CASSFPPDTQYF. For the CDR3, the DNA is TGTGCCAGCAGCTTTCCCCCAGATACGCAGTATTTT. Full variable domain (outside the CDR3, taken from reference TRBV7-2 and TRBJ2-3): GAGVSQSPSNKVTEKGKDVELRCDPISGHTALYWYRQSLGQGLEFLIYFQGNSAPDKSGLPSDRFSAERTGGSVSTLTIQRTQQEDSAVYLCASSFPPDTQYFGPGTRLTVL.

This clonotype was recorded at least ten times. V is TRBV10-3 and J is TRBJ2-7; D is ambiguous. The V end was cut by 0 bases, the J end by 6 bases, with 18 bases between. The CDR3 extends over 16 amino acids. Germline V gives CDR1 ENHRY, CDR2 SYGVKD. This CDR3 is CAISESGSVPLGEQYF. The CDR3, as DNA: TGTGCCATCAGTGAGTCTGGCTCTGTGCCTCTGGGCGAGCAGTACTTC.

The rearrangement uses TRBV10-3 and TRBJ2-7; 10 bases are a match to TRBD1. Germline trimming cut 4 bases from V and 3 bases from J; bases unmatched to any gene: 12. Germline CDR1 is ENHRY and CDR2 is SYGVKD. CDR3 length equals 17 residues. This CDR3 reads CAISGQGASDYSYEQYF. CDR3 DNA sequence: TGTGCCATCAGTGGACAGGGGGCGAGTGACTACAGCTACGAGCAGTACTTC.

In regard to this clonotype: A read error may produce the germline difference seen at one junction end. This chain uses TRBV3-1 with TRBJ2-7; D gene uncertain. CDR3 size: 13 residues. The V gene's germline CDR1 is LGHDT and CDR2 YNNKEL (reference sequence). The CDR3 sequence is CASSRTGFHELYF. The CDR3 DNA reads TGTGCCAGCAGTCGGACCGGGTTCCACGAGCTGTACTTC.

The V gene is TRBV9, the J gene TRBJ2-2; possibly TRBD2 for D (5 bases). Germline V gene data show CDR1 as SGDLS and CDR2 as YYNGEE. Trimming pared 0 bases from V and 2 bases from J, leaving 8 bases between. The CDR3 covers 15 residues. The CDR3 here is CASSVERGNTGELFF. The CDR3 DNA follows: TGTGCCAGCAGCGTAGAACGGGGAAACACCGGGGAGCTGTTTTTT.

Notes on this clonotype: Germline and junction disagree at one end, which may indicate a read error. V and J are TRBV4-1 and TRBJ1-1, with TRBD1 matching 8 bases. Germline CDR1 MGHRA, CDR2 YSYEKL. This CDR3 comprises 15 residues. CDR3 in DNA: TGCGCCAGCCGCCAAGAACAGGGGGTGAACACTGAAGCTTTCTTT. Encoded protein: CASRQEQGVNTEAFF.

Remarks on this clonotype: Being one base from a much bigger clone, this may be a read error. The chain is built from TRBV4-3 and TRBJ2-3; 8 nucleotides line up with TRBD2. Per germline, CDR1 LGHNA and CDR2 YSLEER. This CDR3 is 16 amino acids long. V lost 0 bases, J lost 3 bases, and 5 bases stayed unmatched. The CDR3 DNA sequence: TGCGCCAGCAGCCAAGATCTCCCTAGCGGGACAGATACGCAGTATTTT. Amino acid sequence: CASSQDLPSGTDTQYF.

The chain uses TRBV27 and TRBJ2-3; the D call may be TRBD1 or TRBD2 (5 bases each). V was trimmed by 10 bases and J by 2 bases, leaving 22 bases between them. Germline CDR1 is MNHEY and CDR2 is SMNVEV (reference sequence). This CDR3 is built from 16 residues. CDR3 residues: CATSPSRAGATDTQYF. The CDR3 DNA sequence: TGTGCCACCTCCCCCAGCAGGGCGGGTGCCACAGATACGCAGTATTTT.

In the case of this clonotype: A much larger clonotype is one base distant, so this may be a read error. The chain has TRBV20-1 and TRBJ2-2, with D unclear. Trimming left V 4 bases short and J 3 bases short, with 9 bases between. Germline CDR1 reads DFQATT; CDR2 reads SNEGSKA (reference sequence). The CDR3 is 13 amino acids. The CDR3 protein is CSAMGRDTGELFF. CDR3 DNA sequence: TGCAGTGCTATGGGCAGAGACACCGGGGAGCTGTTTTTT.

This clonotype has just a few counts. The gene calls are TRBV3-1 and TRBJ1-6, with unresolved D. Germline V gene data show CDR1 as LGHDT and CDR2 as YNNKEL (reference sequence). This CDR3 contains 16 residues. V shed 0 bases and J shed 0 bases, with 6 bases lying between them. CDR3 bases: TGTGCCAGCAGCCAAGAGGCGTTCTCCTATAATTCACCCCTCCACTTT. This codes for CASSQEAFSYNSPLHF.

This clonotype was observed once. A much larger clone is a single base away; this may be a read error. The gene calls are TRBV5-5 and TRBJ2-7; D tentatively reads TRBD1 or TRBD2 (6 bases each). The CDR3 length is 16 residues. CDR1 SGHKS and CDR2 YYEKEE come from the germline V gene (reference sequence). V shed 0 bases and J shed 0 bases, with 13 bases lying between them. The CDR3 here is CASSLAGGHNSYEQYF. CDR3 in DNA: TGTGCCAGCAGCTTGGCCGGGGGACACAACTCCTACGAGCAGTACTTC.

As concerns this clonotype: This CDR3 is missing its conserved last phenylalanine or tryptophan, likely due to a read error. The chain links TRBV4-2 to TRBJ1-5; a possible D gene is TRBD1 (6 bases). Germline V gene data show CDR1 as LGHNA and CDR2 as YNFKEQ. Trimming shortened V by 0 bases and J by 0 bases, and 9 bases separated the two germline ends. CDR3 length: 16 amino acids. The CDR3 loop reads CASSQDRQDSNQPQHL. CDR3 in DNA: TGTGCCAGCAGCCAAGACCGACAGGATAGCAATCAGCCCCAGCATCTT.

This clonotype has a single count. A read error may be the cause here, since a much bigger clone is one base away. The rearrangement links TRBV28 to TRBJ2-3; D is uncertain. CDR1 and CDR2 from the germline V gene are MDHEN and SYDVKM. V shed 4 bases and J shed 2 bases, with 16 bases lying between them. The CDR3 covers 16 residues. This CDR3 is CASSSDDEGYTDTQYF. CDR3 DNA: TGTGCCAGCAGTTCGGACGACGAAGGGTACACAGATACGCAGTATTTT.

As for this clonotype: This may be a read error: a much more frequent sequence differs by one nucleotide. Here the CDR3 DNA reads TGTGTCAGCAGCTCGGGACTAGCGATTGAGACCCAGTACTTC. Amino acids: CVSSSGLAIETQYF. The chain is built from TRBV7-9 and TRBJ2-5; 10 bases align to TRBD2. The germline gives CDR1 SEHNR, CDR2 FQNEAQ (reference sequence). This CDR3 region has 14 residues. Filled out from reference TRBV7-9 and TRBJ2-5, the complete variable domain reads DTGVSQNPRHKITKRGQNVTFRCDPISEHNRLYWYRQTLGQGPEFLTYFQNEAQLEKSRLLSDRFSAERPKGSFSTLEIQRTEQGDSAMYLCVSSSGLAIETQYFGPGTRLLVL.

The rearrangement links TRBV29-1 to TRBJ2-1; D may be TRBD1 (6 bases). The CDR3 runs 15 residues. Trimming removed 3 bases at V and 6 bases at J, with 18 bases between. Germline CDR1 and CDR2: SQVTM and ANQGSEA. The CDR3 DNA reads TGCAGCGTTGACAGGGGCGGACTTTCTGGCAATGAGCAGTTCTTC. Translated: CSVDRGGLSGNEQFF.

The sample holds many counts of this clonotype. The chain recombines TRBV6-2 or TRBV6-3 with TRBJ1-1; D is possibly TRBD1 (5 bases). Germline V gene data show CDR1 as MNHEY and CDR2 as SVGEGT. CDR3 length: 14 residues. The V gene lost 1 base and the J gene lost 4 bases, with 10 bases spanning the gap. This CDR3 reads CASSYWAGPTEAFF. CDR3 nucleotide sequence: TGTGCCAGCAGTTACTGGGCAGGGCCCACTGAAGCTTTCTTT.

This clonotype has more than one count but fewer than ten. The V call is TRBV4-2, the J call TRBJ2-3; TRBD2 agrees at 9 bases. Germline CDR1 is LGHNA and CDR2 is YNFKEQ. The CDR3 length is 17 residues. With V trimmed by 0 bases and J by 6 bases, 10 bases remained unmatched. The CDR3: CASSQESGSGSPDTQYF. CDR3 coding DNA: TGTGCCAGCAGCCAAGAATCCGGTAGCGGGAGCCCCGATACGCAGTATTTT.

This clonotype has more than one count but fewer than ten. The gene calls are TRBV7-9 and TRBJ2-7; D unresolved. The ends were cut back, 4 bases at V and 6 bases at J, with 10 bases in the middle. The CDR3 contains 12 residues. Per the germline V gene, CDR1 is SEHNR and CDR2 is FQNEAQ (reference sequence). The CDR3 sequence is CASSYPLGEQYF. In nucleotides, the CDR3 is TGTGCCAGCAGCTACCCATTGGGCGAGCAGTACTTC.

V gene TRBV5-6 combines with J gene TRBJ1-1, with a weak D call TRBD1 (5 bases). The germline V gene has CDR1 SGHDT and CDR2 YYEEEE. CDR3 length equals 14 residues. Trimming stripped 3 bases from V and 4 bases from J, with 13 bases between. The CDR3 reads CASSSSQALTEAFF. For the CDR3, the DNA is TGTGCCAGCAGCTCATCACAGGCCCTCACTGAAGCTTTCTTT.

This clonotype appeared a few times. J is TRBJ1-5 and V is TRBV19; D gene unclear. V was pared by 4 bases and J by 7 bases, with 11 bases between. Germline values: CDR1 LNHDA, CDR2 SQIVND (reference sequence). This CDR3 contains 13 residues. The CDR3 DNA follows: TGTGCCAGTAGTAGTACGGGTTTACAGCCCCAGCATTTT. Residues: CASSSTGLQPQHF.

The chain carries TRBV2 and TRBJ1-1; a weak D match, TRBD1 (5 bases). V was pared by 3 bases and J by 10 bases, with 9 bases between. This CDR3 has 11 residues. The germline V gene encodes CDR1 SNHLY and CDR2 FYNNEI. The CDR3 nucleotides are TGTGCCAGCAGTGATGGGGCGGGAGCTTTCTTT. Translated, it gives CASSDGAGAFF. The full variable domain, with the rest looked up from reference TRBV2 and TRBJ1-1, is EPEVTQTPSHQVTQMGQEVILRCVPISNHLYFYWYRQILGQKVEFLVSFYNNEISEKSEIFDDQFSVERPDGSNFTLKIRSTKLEDSAMYFCASSDGAGAFFGQGTRLTVV.

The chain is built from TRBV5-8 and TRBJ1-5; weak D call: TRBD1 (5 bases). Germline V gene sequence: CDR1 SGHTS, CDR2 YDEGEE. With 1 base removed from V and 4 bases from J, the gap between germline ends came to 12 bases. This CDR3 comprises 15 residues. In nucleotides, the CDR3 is TGTGCCAGCAGCTTGCACGGGGGAGGGAATCAGCCCCAGCATTTT. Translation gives CASSLHGGGNQPQHF.

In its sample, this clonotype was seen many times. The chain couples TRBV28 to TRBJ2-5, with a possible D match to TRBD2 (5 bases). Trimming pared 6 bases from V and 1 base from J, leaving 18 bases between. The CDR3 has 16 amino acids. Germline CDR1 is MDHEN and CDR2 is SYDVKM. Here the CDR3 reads CASRRLALAVQETQYF. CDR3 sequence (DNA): TGTGCCAGCAGAAGACTGGCGCTAGCCGTCCAAGAGACCCAGTACTTC.

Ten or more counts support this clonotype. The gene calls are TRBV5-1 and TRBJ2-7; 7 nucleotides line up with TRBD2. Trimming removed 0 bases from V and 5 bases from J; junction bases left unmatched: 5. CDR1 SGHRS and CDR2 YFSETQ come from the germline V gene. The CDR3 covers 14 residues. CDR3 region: CASSLGSGINEQYF. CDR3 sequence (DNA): TGCGCCAGCAGCTTGGGGAGCGGGATCAACGAGCAGTACTTC.

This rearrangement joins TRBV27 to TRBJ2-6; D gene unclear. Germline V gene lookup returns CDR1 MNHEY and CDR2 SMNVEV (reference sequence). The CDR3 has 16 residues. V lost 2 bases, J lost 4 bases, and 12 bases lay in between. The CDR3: CASSLIVGTGANVLTF. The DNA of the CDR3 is TGTGCCAGCAGTTTAATTGTGGGTACGGGGGCCAACGTCCTGACTTTC.

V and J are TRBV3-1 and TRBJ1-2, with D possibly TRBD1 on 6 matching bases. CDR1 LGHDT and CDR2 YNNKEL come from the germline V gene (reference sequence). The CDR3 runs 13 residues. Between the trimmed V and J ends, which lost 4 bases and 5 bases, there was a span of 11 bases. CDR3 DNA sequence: TGTGCCAGCAGCCGAAACAGGGATTATGGCTACACCTTC. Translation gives CASSRNRDYGYTF.

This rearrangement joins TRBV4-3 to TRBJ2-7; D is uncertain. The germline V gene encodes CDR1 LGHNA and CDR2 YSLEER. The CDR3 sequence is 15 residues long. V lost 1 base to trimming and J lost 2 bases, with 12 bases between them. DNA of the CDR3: TGCGCCAGCAGCCAAGTCCCCACTACCGCCTACGAGCAGTACTTC. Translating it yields CASSQVPTTAYEQYF.

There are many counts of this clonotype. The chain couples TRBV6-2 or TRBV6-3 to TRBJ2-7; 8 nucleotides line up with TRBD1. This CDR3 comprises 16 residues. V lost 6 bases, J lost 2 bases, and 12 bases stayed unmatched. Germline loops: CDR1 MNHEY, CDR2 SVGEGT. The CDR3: CASSPPTGQEAYEQYF. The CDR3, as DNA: TGTGCCAGCAGCCCCCCCACGGGACAGGAAGCCTACGAGCAGTACTTC.

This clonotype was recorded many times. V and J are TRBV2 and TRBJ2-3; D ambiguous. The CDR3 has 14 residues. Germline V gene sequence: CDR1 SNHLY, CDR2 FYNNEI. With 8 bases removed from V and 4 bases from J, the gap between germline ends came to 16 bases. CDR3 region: CASLGEASSDTQYF. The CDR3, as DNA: TGTGCCAGCTTAGGTGAGGCGAGCTCAGATACGCAGTATTTT.